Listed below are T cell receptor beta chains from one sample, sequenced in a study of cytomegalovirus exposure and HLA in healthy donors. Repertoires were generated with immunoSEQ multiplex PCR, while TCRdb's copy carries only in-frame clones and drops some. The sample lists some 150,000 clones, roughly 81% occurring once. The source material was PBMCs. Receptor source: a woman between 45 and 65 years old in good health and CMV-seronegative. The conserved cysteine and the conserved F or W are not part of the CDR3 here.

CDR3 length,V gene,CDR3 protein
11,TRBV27,ASSLSEGAGAF
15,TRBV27,ASSSRLAGAPHYEQY
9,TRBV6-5,ASSTSGREY
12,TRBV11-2,ASSFGGRNTEAF
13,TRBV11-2,ASSPQREGSYEQY
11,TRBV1,TSSDRTGGGYT
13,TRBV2,ASNWGGSSGNTIY
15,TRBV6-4,ASRGQGRVFSNQPQH
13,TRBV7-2,ASSPEQGTGYEQY
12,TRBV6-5,ASRTDRVNTEAF
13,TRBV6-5,ASRRSGIGDSPLH
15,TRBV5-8,ASTWGLGRLASYEQY
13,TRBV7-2,ASSFGTGFNQPQH
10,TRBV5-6,ASRGAFETQY
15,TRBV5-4,ASSPGIGGGGTDTQY
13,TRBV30,AWSSGQVNSYEQY
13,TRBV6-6,ASSLEQGANTEAF
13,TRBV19,ASSTPQVNLVKLF
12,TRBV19,ASTDGDGGRGYT
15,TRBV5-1,ASSVLTSGGPGDEQF
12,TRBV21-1,ASSKSPRGTEAF
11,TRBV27,ASSLWDSTEAF
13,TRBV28,ASSWPQSMNTEAF
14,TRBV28,ASSAGGRLTNYGYT
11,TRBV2,ASSRQAYNEQF
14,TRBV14,ASSARWTSVADTQY
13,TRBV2,ASSASDRGAYEQY
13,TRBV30,AWAGGLAGAYEQY
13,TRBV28,ASSLRGAANEKLF
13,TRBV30,ARTPIGRFYTEAF
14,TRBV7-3,ASSPRASGGLNEQF
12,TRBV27,ASSLSTGLNEQF
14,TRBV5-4,ASSSPQQGSNSPLH
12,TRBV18,ASSPLDRGGELF
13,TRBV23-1,ASSQCGTGRHEQY
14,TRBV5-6,ASSRAGGARTYEQY
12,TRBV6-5,ASRSKVRATEAF
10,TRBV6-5,ASSLSGDGYT
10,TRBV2,ASRLTGETQY
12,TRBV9,ASSGGQGNTEAF
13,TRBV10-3,AISELSARPDTQY
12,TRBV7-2,ASSLDLPQGWAF
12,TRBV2,ASSEELNTGELF
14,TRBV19,ASRYTQDRGNQPQH